The sequence of this TCR beta chain was determined in a study of cytomegalovirus exposure and HLA in healthy donors. Primers: 60 Vbeta forward and 13 Jbeta reverse. Clones were read by immunoSEQ multiplex PCR, and TCRdb kept only the in-frame ones, dropping some. The listing records around 140,000 clones. The CDR3 has 19 amino acids. The germline V gene encodes CDR1 SGHAT and CDR2 FQNNGV. Trimming took 1 base from V and 7 from J, leaving 23 bases between them. The TCR comes from a woman between 18 and 30 years old in good health and CMV-seronegative. The J gene is TRBJ1-6, the V gene TRBV11-2, with D possibly being TRBD1 (5 bases). The sequenced sample was PBMCs. The CDR3 reads CASSLGGDGWEAVNSPLHF. CDR3 bases: TGTGCCAGCAGCTTAGGGGGCGATGGTTGGGAGGCAGTAAATTCACCCCTCCACTTT.